This T cell receptor (beta chain) is from a study of blood T cells in healthy people across ages. The V end was cut by 7 bases, the J end by 0 bases, with 6 bases between. This CDR3 is built from 12 residues. Germline assignment: CDR1 SQVTM and CDR2 ANQGSEA. Study-level points and caveats: Expanded clonotype changes were possibly confounded by unknown donor CMV status. Investigators treated diversity estimates from one million T cells as underestimates. Comparison with aged donors showed that long-lived donors had more naive CD4+ cells and higher diversity.

A second PCR, run for roughly 7 to 12 cycles, used a sample-barcoded 5' primer plus a J-beta primer mix. At least 2.5 million CDR3-containing paired-end reads were obtained per sample. TCRdb itself ran the 5' RACE reads through MiXCR, one entry per CDR3 protein. The sample lists 1.5 million to 2 million distinct CDR3 sequences, 28% occurring once. This clonotype was seen only a few times. The antigen is undetermined. The chain uses TRBV29-1 and TRBJ2-2; D may be TRBD2 (5 bases). Sequences were obtained from blood. The sequence came from a woman aged 25-40 years in good health. CDR3 DNA: TGCAGCGGGCGGGCGAACACCGGGGAGCTGTTTTTT. It specifies CSGRANTGELFF.